The 19 T cell receptor beta chains in this list originate from one sample, sequenced in a study of T cells expressing NK-cell markers. With the 5' RACE reads reprocessed, TCRdb shows one record per CDR3 protein and no DNA. Recorded here are 200,000 to 300,000 distinct CDR3 sequences; the top ten clones represent 0.39%. Sequencing was done on a sample of blood T cells: a sorted CD56 or NKG2C T cell subset, CD4+ or CD8+ T cells, or bulk PBMC T cells (not recorded which). Every receptor here comes from a man aged 18 to 29 in good health.

The chain couples TRBV20-1 to TRBJ1-5. The CDR3 is made up of 14 amino acids. From germline, CDR1 is DFQATT and CDR2 SNEGSKA (reference sequence). The CDR3 sequence: CSAQRAGRVQPQHF.

The rearrangement uses TRBV12-3 or TRBV12-4 and TRBJ2-5; the D call from TCRdb, TRBD1, cannot be confirmed without DNA. CDR3 length: 14 amino acids. CDR3 protein: CASSWGRVGETQYF.

The chain carries TRBV29-1 and TRBJ2-1; no DNA is available, so the TRBD2 call from TCRdb remains unchecked. CDR3 size: 15 residues. Germline assignment: CDR1 SQVTM and CDR2 ANQGSEA. The CDR3 sequence is CSVDHSGPLYNEQFF.

The chain has TRBV2 and TRBJ2-2. CDR3 length equals 14 residues. The germline V gene encodes CDR1 SNHLY and CDR2 FYNNEI. CDR3 sequence: CASRLTSNTGELFF.

The genes are TRBV20-1 and TRBJ2-1; there is no DNA to check the TCRdb D call of TRBD2. The CDR3 length is 15 residues. Germline CDR1 and CDR2: DFQATT and SNEGSKA (reference sequence). CDR3 residues: CSARTRARRVYEQFF.

CDR3 sequence reads: CSVGDGGTQYF. The V gene is TRBV29-1, the J gene TRBJ2-5; TCRdb's D call, TRBD1, is unchecked because there is no DNA. Per the germline V gene, CDR1 is SQVTM and CDR2 is ANQGSEA. The CDR3 totals 11 residues.

The chain is built from TRBV9 and TRBJ2-7; TCRdb indicates TRBD2, and absent DNA this call remains unverified. Germline loops: CDR1 SGDLS, CDR2 YYNGEE. The CDR3 runs to 14 residues. This chain's CDR3 is CASSVAGAGYEQYF.

This chain uses TRBV5-6 with TRBJ2-1; the D call from TCRdb, TRBD2, cannot be confirmed without DNA. This CDR3 has 15 amino acids. Germline V gene lookup returns CDR1 SGHDT and CDR2 YYEEEE. The CDR3: CASSSTGLGFDEQFF.

The chain joins TRBV29-1 to TRBJ2-3; the D call of TRBD1 rests on TCRdb alone, since no DNA is present to check it. Germline values: CDR1 SQVTM, CDR2 ANQGSEA. This CDR3 contains 15 residues. The CDR3 reads CSVVGQLRFTDTQYF.

The CDR3 protein is CATSRDLVTGGEQFF. The gene calls are TRBV15 and TRBJ2-1; TCRdb returns TRBD1, unconfirmable since there is no DNA. Germline values: CDR1 LNHNV, CDR2 YYDKDF (reference sequence). The CDR3 loop spans 15 amino acids.

The CDR3 sequence: CATSDLGTTHRRELFF. The chain has TRBV24-1 and TRBJ2-2; absent DNA, TCRdb's TRBD2 call cannot be checked. The germline V gene has CDR1 KGHDR and CDR2 SFDVKD. The CDR3 covers 16 residues.

V is TRBV6-1 and J is TRBJ1-1. Germline lookup yields CDR1 MNHNS and CDR2 SASEGT. This CDR3 is built from 14 residues. The CDR3 is CASTGGGLNTEAFF.

V gene TRBV5-1 combines with J gene TRBJ2-5; TCRdb lists TRBD2, though no DNA is available to test this call. This CDR3 contains 16 residues. CDR1 and CDR2 (germline): SGHRS, YFSETQ. CDR3: CASSQGTSGSLETQYF.

The J gene is TRBJ2-5, the V gene TRBV5-1; TCRdb lists TRBD2, though no DNA is available to test this call. CDR3 size: 17 residues. Per germline, CDR1 SGHRS and CDR2 YFSETQ. The CDR3 spells CASSGGLAGVAVETQYF.

The J gene is TRBJ2-1, the V gene TRBV27. The CDR3 is 15 amino acids. In germline, CDR1 is MNHEY, CDR2 SMNVEV (reference sequence). CDR3 region: CASSLRRVNLNEQFF.

The chain carries TRBV27 and TRBJ2-3. Germline lookup yields CDR1 MNHEY and CDR2 SMNVEV (reference sequence). This CDR3 region has 14 residues. This CDR3 is CASSLEPLRDTQYF.

The V call is TRBV25-1, the J call TRBJ2-3; TCRdb selects TRBD1, and the lack of DNA leaves this call unchecked. This CDR3 has 12 amino acids. CDR1 is MGHDK, CDR2 SYGVNS, per germline. The CDR3 spells CASKGLADTQYF.

V and J are TRBV30 and TRBJ2-1; the D gene TCRdb calls, TRBD2, cannot be checked with no DNA. The length of the CDR3 is 11 residues. Germline lookup yields CDR1 GTSNPN and CDR2 SVGIG (reference sequence). The chain's CDR3 is CAWIKREKQFF. The whole variable domain, remainder taken from reference TRBV30 and TRBJ2-1, is SQTIHQWPATLVQPVGSPLSLECTVEGTSNPNLYWYRQAAGRGLQLLFYSVGIGQISSEVPQNLSASRPQDRQFILSSKKLLLSDSGFYLCAWIKREKQFFGPGTRLTVL.

The rearrangement joins TRBV29-1 to TRBJ2-5; TCRdb picks TRBD2, but there is no DNA to check that call. The V gene's germline CDR1 is SQVTM and CDR2 ANQGSEA. This CDR3 is 15 amino acids long. CDR3 in amino acids: CSVGLAGTGMETQYF.